This record concerns one TCR beta chain sequence. No antigen is known for it. Nothing much larger sits one base from this clone, and base qualities are not available. The library was produced with the immunoSEQ multiplex PCR assay. Per the original workflow: During preprocessing, nonproductive sequences were removed, as were CDR3s that did not start with C, did not end with F or W, or were shorter than 7 amino acids. Antigen-specific clonotypes were called with the MANAFEST web app on the basis of expansion relative to the reference and to other culture wells. A clone was considered positive if significant expansion relative to the reference culture was observed in 2 of 3 replicate wells at an FDR below 0.05. Positive clones also required significant expansion versus all other tandem wells and an odds ratio above 5. Pairwise Levenshtein distance, computed with the stringdist R package after three terminal residues were trimmed from each end, was used as the measure of CDR3 homology. TCRdb re-hosts the immuneACCESS table, in-frame sequences only. Its copies lack some clones; in the studies checked, an unresolved V gene accounts for under half of them, and the cause for the rest is not known. The V and J calls and clone size are taken from that table; D and trimming were inferred from the DNA. The sample has about 26,000 clones on record, roughly 66% of them singletons. Of the sample, 20% to 25% falls within the top ten clones.

CD4+ T cells from unexposed donors were collected before the COVID-19 pandemic (2011-2018). Following 10 days of culture, the EasySep CD4+ T cell isolation kit was used to isolate CD4+ T cells. As far as cell numbers permitted, CD4+ T cells from unexposed donors were tested for reactivity against SARS-CoV-2 S and N as well as four spike pools from common cold coronaviruses. Each well received about 2.2 million PBMCs, cultured in IMDM supplemented with approximately 4.5% human AB serum and around 9 IU/ml IL-2. Half of the culture medium was replaced with fresh IL-2-containing medium on days 3 and 7. Each peptide culture condition was generally run in triplicate replicate wells. The leukapheresis product for the unexposed donors was obtained through commercial purchase. Ficoll-Paque PLUS gradient centrifugation was used to isolate PBMCs from leukapheresis product or whole blood. PBMCs were either used fresh in the expansion assay or cryopreserved at -140 degrees C. The QIAamp Micro DNA Kit was used to extract genomic DNA from the CD4+ T cells.

V and J are trimmed by 5 bases and 8 bases, and the gene matches miss 8 bases of the junction. From its cysteine to its phenylalanine, the CDR3 spans 13 amino acids. Only the CDR3 part of the read is kept: 39 bases, read in frame from the first base. Via the germline V gene (reference sequence), CDR1 is SGHNT and CDR2 YYREEE. This entry belongs to a study of CD4 T cells in relation to SARS-CoV-2 and coronaviruses (dated by TCRdb to about 2021). Study-wide context: In the ViraFEST assay, PBMCs were cultured with antigen for nine to ten days, after which TCR beta CDR3s were sequenced to identify clonal expansions specific to the antigen. An HIV-1 Nef peptide pool or a culture without peptide was used as the negative reference condition. Patient-derived lymphoblastoid cell lines were used to map the HLA restriction of shared crossreactive spike epitopes. Memory CD4+ T cell crossreactivity between SARS-CoV-2 and common cold coronavirus spike proteins was assessed at the TCR clonotype level in the study. The Adaptive Biotechnologies TCR-sequencing kit was used to sequence samples from a few pre-COVID donors and the naive versus memory experiments, while other data came from Illumina-based sequencing. Expansion assays from other donors in the study were sequenced with a different, Illumina-based TCR-beta assay.

Study-level results and caveats: Because no donor provided both pre-pandemic and post-infection samples, tracing the source of pre-existing responses was limited. Crossreactivity analysis centred on spike protein, so crossreactivity against other viral proteins was not assessed. The study was limited by small numbers of patients and tested TCRs. In about 60% of donors, memory CD4+ clonotypes turned up that crossrecognized SARS-CoV-2 and at least one common cold coronavirus spike. Crossreactive clones showed significantly weaker SARS-CoV-2-driven expansion than monoreactive clones, consistent with antigenic imprinting.

Specimen: CD4+ T cells from PBMCs, cultured in vitro. This sequence originates from a human donor in good health. The chain uses TRBV5-4 and TRBJ2-3; 7 central bases correspond to TRBD2. The nucleotides are TGTGCCAGCAGTTCTCTAACGGGGGGTACGCAGTATTTT. This codes for CASSSLTGGTQYF.